These T cell receptor beta chains were read from a single sample in a study of shared clonotypes between healthy human individuals. Sequencing was performed with immunoSEQ multiplex PCR; in TCRdb, only in-frame clones are kept and a portion is missing. The data contain some 1,600,000 clones, 95% to 99% of them singletons. Input material: naive CD4+ T cells sorted from blood. These receptors originate from a man aged 30-40 years in good health. CDR3s include the opening cysteine and the closing phenylalanine or tryptophan. The D gene is left open where the match is weak. Expanded clones get a size class; other rows say once, few or many, or leave the size out.

cdr3_aa cdr3_nt d_call j_call clone_size v_call
CASSKGTHTGELFF TGTGCCAGCAGTAAAGGGACACACACCGGGGAGCTGTTTTTT . TRBJ2-2 . TRBV28
CASSLLSQYEQYF TGTGCCAGCAGCCTCCTCTCCCAATACGAGCAGTACTTC . TRBJ2-7 once TRBV7-8
CASSVEGAKTEAFF TGTGCCAGCAGCGTAGAGGGGGCCAAGACTGAAGCTTTCTTT TRBD1 TRBJ1-1 . TRBV9
CAISGTENEKLFF TGTGCCATCAGCGGGACAGAGAATGAAAAACTGTTTTTT TRBD1 TRBJ1-4 . TRBV10-3
CASSVNSLQGGYTF TGTGCCAGCAGTGTAAATTCACTCCAGGGTGGCTACACCTTT . TRBJ1-2 . TRBV27
CASSMGETNEKLFF TGTGCCAGTAGTATGGGGGAGACTAATGAAAAACTGTTTTTT . TRBJ1-4 . TRBV19
CSVRGSNQPQHF TGCAGCGTGAGAGGGAGCAATCAGCCCCAGCATTTT . TRBJ1-5 . TRBV29-1
CASSIDRGRYNEQFF TGTGCCAGCAGCATAGACAGGGGGCGATACAATGAGCAGTTCTTC TRBD1 TRBJ2-1 . TRBV9
CAWRGRPRANYGYTF TGTGCCTGGAGGGGCCGGCCGAGGGCTAACTATGGCTACACCTTC . TRBJ1-2 . TRBV30
CSVDKGQGGMEAFF TGCAGCGTTGACAAAGGACAGGGTGGCATGGAAGCTTTCTTT TRBD1 TRBJ1-1 . TRBV29-1
CASSARTGGGETQYF TGCGCCAGCAGCGCCCGGACAGGGGGCGGGGAGACCCAGTACTTC TRBD1 TRBJ2-5 . TRBV5-1
CASSLETDTQYF TGCGCCAGCAGCTTGGAGACAGATACGCAGTATTTT . TRBJ2-3 . TRBV5-1
CASSDNGLGSYEQYF TGTGCCAGCAGTGACAACGGGCTCGGATCCTACGAGCAGTACTTC . TRBJ2-7 . TRBV28
CASSILSGITYEQYF TGTGCCAGTAGTATCCTCAGCGGGATTACCTACGAGCAGTACTTC TRBD2 TRBJ2-7 . TRBV19
CAWSVRALIDYEQYF TGTGCCTGGAGTGTACGGGCCCTAATCGACTACGAGCAGTACTTC . TRBJ2-7 . TRBV30
CASSEARGHYNEQFF TGTGCCAGCAGTGAAGCAAGGGGGCACTACAATGAGCAGTTCTTC TRBD1 TRBJ2-1 . TRBV6-1
CATTMGGTYNEQFF TGTGCCACTACAATGGGTGGTACCTACAATGAGCAGTTCTTC . TRBJ2-1 . TRBV28
CAWSKTSRYYNEQFF TGTGCCTGGAGCAAAACTAGCAGGTACTACAATGAGCAGTTCTTC . TRBJ2-1 . TRBV30
CASSQGQGLQGGYTF TGTGCCAGCAGCCAGGGACAGGGGCTTCAGGGTGGCTACACCTTC TRBD1 TRBJ1-2 . TRBV7-9
CATLRGSTPETQYF TGCGCCACCCTCCGCGGGAGTACCCCAGAGACCCAGTACTTC TRBD2 TRBJ2-5 . TRBV10-2
CASSLVSSYEQYF TGTGCCAGCAGCTTAGTTTCTTCCTACGAGCAGTACTTC . TRBJ2-7 . TRBV7-9
CASRRFGVMGTEAFF TGTGCCAGCCGTCGATTTGGGGTGATGGGCACTGAAGCTTTCTTT . TRBJ1-1 . TRBV6-5
CAISDSDTVNHSNQPQHF TGTGCCATCAGTGATTCTGATACCGTTAACCATAGCAATCAGCCCCAGCATTTT . TRBJ1-5 . TRBV10-3
CASSHATSGKETQYF TGTGCCAGCAGCCATGCGACTAGCGGAAAAGAGACCCAGTACTTC TRBD2 TRBJ2-5 . TRBV5-4
CASRRSWGETQYF TGTGCCAGCAGGCGCAGTTGGGGAGAGACCCAGTACTTC . TRBJ2-5 . TRBV28
CASSPPPAGQGAPGELFF TGTGCCAGCAGCCCCCCCCCGGCGGGACAGGGGGCGCCCGGGGAGCTGTTTTTT TRBD1 TRBJ2-2 . TRBV7-9
CASTVGIYNEQFF TGTGCCAGCACCGTAGGCATATACAATGAGCAGTTCTTC . TRBJ2-1 . TRBV7-6